This TCR beta chain derives from a study of T cells after yellow fever vaccination (dated by TCRdb to the late 2010s). Background for the entire study: Libraries from fractions with low cell numbers were prepared with the SMART-Seq v4 Ultra Low Input RNA kit. Blood was collected at multiple timepoints before and after primary and secondary immunization, and bulk PBMC replicates and cell subsets were isolated. To track T-cell clones before and after primary and booster YFV17D yellow fever vaccination, bulk TCR alpha and beta repertoires were sequenced longitudinally. Two healthy male donors, one aged 18 to 30 and one aged 30 to 39 years, were included in the cohort. The investigation overall reported the following: FACS-sorted repertoires could contain abundant contaminating clonotypes from the bulk population, so computational filtering was required. Because only two donors were included in the study, the extent to which the findings can be generalized is limited. A small fraction of clonotypes showed up in both the CD4 and CD8 compartments, probably as a result of convergent recombination. Compared with the primary T-cell response, the secondary T-cell response was faster but weaker, reaching its peak on day 5 rather than on day 15. After the booster, most of the clones that had expanded following primary vaccination were detected again (just under 97% of CD4 and around 87% of CD8), which suggests that memory was broadly maintained.

V is reduced by 1 base and J by 4 bases, leaving a spacing of 14 bases between them. Including cysteine and phenylalanine, the CDR3 has 15 amino acids. Kept here is only the CDR3 DNA, which spans 45 bases and is read in frame from base 1. TCR cDNA was synthesized by 5'RACE template switching, through which a universal primer site and unique molecular identifiers were introduced. cDNA synthesis was primed from both the TCR alpha and TCR beta constant segments. Library amplification used two PCR steps, and the second PCR step added sample barcodes and sequencing adapters. Sequencing of the libraries was done on either Illumina HiSeq 2500 (2x100 bp) or NovaSeq (2x150 bp). Under the source paper's analysis protocol: MIGEC was used to demultiplex reads and collapse the reads into UMI consensus sequences, and MiXCR was used for V(D)J alignment. Vaccine-responding clonotypes were identified with edgeR using replicate PBMC samples, with FDR below 0.01 and a log2 fold change above 5 up to day 15 being required. Each bulk clonotype was labeled CD4 or CD8 based on which sequenced repertoire, CD4 or CD8, contained the clonotype at higher abundance. TCRdb took the public reads, trimmed them with fastp at Q25, ran MiXCR for clone calling and kept in-frame beta chains. Under each unique CDR3 protein, matching rows form one entry showing the most common genes and DNA. V and J calls and clone size were set by TCRdb, not the authors. Present in this sample are 300,000 to 400,000 distinct CDR3 sequences, about 9.5% of which were seen just once. The ten biggest clones cover around 17% of the sample.

The sample's treatment or condition label, in plain terms: live attenuated yellow fever vaccine strain. At each blood-draw timepoint, two biological replicates of bulk PBMCs were obtained. PBMCs were isolated from peripheral blood using a standard Ficoll-Paque protocol. TriZol was used to extract RNA from bulk PBMCs, from CD4 and CD8 fractions, and from dextramer-positive and dextramer-negative fractions. This clonotype occurred a few times. Its cognate antigen has yet to be identified. No base-level quality is on record; no much larger clone is a single base apart. This sequence uses TRBV12-3 or TRBV12-4 and TRBJ2-7; a confident D gene designation cannot be given. This receptor was identified in a man aged 18 to 29 who received the YFV17D yellow fever vaccine. The sequencing here drew on PBMCs, taken on the day of the first yellow fever vaccination. The sequenced DNA is TGTGCCAGCAGTTTAGTCTTTAGGGCAGGTTACGAGCAGTACTTC. This translates into CASSLVFRAGYEQYF.